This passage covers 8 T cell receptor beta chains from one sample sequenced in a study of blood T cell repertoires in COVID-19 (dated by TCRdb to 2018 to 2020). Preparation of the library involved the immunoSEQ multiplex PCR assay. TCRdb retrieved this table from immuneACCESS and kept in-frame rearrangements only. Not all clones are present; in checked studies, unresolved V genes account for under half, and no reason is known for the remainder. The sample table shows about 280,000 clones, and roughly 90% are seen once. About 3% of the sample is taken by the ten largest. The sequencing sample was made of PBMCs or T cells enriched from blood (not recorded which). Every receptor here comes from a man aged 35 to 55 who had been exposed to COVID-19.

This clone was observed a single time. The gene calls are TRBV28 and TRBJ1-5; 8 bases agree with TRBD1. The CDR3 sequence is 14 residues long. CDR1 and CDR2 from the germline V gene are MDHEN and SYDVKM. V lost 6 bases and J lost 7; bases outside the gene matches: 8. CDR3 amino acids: CASSGTGGRQPQHF. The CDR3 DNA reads TGTGCCAGCAGCGGCACAGGGGGACGCCAGCCCCAGCATTTT.

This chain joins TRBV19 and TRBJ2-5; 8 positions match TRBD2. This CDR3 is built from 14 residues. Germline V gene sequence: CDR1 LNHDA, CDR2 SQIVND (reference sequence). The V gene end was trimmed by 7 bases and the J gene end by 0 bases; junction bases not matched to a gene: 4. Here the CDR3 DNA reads TGTGCCAGTAACACGGGACTAGACCAAGAGACCCAGTACTTC. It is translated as CASNTGLDQETQYF.

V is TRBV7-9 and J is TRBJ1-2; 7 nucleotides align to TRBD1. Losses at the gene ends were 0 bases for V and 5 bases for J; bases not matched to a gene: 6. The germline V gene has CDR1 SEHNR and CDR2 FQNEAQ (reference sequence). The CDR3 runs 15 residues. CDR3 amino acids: CASSLAGQSHYGYTF. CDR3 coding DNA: TGTGCCAGCAGCTTAGCGGGACAGTCGCATTATGGCTACACCTTC.

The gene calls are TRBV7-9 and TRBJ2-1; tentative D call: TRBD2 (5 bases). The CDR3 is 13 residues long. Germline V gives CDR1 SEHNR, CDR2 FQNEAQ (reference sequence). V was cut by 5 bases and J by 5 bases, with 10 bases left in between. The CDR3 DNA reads TGTGCCAGCAGCCCCCGGCGGGACAATGAGCAGTTCTTC. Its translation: CASSPRRDNEQFF.

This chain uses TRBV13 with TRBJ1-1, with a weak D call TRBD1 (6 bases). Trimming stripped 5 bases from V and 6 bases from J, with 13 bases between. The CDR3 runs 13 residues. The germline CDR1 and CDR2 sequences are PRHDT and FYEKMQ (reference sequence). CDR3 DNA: TGTGCCAGCAGCGTGGGGGCGCGGCCTGAAGCTTTCTTT. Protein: CASSVGARPEAFF.

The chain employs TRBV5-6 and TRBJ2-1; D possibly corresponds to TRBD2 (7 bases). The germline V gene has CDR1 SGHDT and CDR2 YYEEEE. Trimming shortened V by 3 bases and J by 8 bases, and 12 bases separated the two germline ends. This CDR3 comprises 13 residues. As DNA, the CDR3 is TGTGCCAGCAGCTGGGACACTAGCGATGAGCAGTTCTTC. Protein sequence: CASSWDTSDEQFF.

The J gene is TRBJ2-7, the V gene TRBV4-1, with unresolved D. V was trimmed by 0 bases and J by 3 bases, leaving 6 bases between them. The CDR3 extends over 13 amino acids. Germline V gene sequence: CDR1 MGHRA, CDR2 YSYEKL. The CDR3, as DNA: TGCGCCAGCAGCCAAGAAAACTACTACGAGCAGTACTTC. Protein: CASSQENYYEQYF.

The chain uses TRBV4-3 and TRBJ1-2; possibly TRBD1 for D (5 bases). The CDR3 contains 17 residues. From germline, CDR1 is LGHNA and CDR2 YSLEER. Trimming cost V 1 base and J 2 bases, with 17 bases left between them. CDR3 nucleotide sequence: TGCGCCAGCAGCCAAGCCCCCCGAGGGACTTACAACTATGGCTACACCTTC. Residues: CASSQAPRGTYNYGYTF.